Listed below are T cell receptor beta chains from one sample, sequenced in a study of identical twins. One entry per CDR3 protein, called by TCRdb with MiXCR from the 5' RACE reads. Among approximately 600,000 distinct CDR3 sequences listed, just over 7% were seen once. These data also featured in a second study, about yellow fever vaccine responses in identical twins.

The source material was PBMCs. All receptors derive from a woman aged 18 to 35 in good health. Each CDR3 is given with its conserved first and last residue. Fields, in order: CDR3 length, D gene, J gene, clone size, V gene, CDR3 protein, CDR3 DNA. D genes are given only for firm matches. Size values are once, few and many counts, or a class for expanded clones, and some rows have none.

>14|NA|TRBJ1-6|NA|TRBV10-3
CAIKRQELNSPLHF
TGTGCCATCAAGCGACAGGAACTAAATTCACCCCTCCACTTT
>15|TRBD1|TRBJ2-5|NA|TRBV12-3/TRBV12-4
CASSFGTGPKETQYF
TGTGCCAGCAGTTTTGGGACAGGGCCTAAAGAGACCCAGTACTTC
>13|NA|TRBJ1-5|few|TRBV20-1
CSATRTENQPQHF
TGCAGTGCTACTAGGACAGAGAATCAGCCCCAGCATTTT
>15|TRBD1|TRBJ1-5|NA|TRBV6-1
CASRGTGQGFQPQHF
TGTGCCAGCAGGGGGACGGGACAGGGGTTTCAGCCCCAGCATTTT
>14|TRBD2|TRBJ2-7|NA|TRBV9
CASTPTSGAYEQYF
TGTGCCAGCACCCCGACTAGCGGGGCCTACGAGCAGTACTTC
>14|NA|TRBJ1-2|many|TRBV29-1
CSVPGLGRAYGYTF
TGCAGCGTCCCCGGGCTGGGGAGGGCCTATGGCTACACCTTC
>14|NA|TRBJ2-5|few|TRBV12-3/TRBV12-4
CASSLVGAAETQYF
TGTGCCAGCAGCCTCGTAGGGGCCGCAGAGACCCAGTACTTC
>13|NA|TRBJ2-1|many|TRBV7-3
CASSLDFYNEQFF
TGTGCCAGCAGCTTGGACTTCTACAATGAGCAGTTCTTC
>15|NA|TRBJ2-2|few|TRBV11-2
CASSHPAGHTGELFF
TGTGCCAGCAGCCACCCCGCGGGTCACACCGGGGAGCTGTTTTTT
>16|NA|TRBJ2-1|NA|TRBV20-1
CSASFMTGETYNEQFF
TGCAGTGCTAGTTTTATGACGGGGGAAACCTACAATGAGCAGTTCTTC
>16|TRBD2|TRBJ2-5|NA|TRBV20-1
CSARSATSGRGETQYF
TGCAGTGCTAGAAGCGCGACTAGCGGGAGGGGCGAGACCCAGTACTTC
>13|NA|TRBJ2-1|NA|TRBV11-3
CASSLDPGIEQFF
TGTGCCAGCAGCTTAGATCCGGGGATTGAGCAGTTCTTC
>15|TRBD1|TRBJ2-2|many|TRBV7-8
CASSSAGTDTGELFF
TGTGCCAGCAGCTCCGCCGGGACAGACACCGGGGAGCTGTTTTTT
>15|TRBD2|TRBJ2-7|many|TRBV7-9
CASSFQREGLYEQYF
TGTGCCAGCAGCTTCCAGCGGGAGGGACTCTACGAGCAGTACTTC
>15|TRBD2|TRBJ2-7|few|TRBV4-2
CASSQDSAGGYEQYF
TGTGCCAGCAGCCAAGACTCAGCGGGGGGGTATGAGCAGTACTTC
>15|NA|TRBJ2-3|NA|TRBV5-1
CASSRTGSALDTQYF
TGCGCCAGCAGCCGAACCGGGAGCGCCCTAGATACGCAGTATTTT
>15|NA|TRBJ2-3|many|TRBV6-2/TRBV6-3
CASSRGGLVTDTQYF
TGTGCCAGCAGCCGCGGAGGGTTGGTCACAGATACGCAGTATTTT
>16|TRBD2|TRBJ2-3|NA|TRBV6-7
CASRGLAGVSTDTQYF
TGTGCTAGCAGGGGACTAGCGGGAGTCAGCACAGATACGCAGTATTTT
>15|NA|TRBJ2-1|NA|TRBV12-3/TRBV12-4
CASSSGGRQNNEQFF
TGTGCCAGCAGTTCTGGGGGGAGACAAAACAATGAGCAGTTCTTC
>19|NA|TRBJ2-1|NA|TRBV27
CASSLSATILGRNYNEQFF
TGTGCCAGCAGTTTATCAGCAACTATACTAGGCCGAAACTACAATGAGCAGTTCTTC
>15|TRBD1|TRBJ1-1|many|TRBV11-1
CASSSQTGGPTEAFF
TGTGCCAGCAGCTCCCAGACAGGGGGTCCCACTGAAGCTTTCTTT
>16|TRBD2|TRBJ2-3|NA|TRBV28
CASSFAGGGATDTQYF
TGTGCCAGCAGTTTCGCGGGAGGGGGAGCCACAGATACGCAGTATTTT
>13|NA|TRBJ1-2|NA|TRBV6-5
CASSYGQAGGYTF
TGTGCCAGCAGTTACGGACAAGCGGGCGGCTACACCTTC
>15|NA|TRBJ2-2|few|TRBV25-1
CASSQDILGTGELFF
TGTGCCAGCAGTCAGGACATCTTGGGGACCGGGGAGCTGTTTTTT
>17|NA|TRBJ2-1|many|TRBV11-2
CASSPRSGGGSYNEQFF
TGTGCCAGCAGCCCCAGGAGTGGGGGCGGTTCCTACAATGAGCAGTTCTTC
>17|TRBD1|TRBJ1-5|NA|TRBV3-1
CASSATSGTGGNQPQHF
TGTGCCAGCAGCGCAACGTCCGGGACAGGGGGCAATCAGCCCCAGCATTTT
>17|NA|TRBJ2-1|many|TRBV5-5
CASSSGFIASSYNEQFF
TGTGCCAGCAGCTCGGGATTTATAGCGAGCTCCTACAATGAGCAGTTCTTC